This T cell receptor (beta chain) is from a study of T cells after yellow fever vaccination. V trimming: 5 bases; J trimming: 4 bases; junction bases outside the gene matches: 5. The CDR3 is made up of 14 amino acids. CDR1 and CDR2 from the germline V gene are MNHEY and SMNVEV (reference sequence). Using its own MiXCR run on the 5' RACE reads, TCRdb lists one record per CDR3 protein. The table has 150,000 or so distinct CDR3 sequences, 9.3% seen once. V is TRBV27 and J is TRBJ2-7; 10 positions agree with TRBD2. The source was CD8+ T cells sorted from PBMCs, collected 45 days after the yellow fever booster vaccination. The receptor's source is a young man who received the YFV17D yellow fever vaccine. The CDR3 DNA reads as TGTGCCAGCAGTCCGGGACTAGCGACGTACGAGCAGTACTTC. Its protein product is CASSPGLATYEQYF.